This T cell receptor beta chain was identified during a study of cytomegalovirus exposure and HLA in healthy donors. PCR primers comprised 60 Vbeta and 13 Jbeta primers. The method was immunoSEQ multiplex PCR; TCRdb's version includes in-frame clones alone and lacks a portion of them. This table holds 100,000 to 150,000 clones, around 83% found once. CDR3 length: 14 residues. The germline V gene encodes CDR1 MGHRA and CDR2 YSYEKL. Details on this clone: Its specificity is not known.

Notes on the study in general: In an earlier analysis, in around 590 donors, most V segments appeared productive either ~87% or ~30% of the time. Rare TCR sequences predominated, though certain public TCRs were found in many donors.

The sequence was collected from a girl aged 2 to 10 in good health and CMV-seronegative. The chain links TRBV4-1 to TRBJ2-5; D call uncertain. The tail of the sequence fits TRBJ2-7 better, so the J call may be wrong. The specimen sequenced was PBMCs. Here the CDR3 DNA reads TGCGCCAGCAGCCAGCCGACAAAATCCTACGAGCAGTACTTC. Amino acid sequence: CASSQPTKSYEQYF.